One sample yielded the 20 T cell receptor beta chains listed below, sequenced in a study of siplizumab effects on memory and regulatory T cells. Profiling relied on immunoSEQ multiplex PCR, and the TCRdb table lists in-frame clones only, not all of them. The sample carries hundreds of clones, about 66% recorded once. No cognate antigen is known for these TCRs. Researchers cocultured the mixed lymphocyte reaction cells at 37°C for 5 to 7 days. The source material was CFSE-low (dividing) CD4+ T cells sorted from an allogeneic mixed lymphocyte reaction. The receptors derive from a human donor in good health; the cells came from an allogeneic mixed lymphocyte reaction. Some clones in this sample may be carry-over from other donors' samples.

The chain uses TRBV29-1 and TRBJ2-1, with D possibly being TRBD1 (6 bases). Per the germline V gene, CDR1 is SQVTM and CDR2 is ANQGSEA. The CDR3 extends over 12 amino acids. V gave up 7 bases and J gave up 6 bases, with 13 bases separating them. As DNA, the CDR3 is TGCAGCGGAGACCAAGGGGGCAATGAGCAGTTCTTC. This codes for CSGDQGGNEQFF.

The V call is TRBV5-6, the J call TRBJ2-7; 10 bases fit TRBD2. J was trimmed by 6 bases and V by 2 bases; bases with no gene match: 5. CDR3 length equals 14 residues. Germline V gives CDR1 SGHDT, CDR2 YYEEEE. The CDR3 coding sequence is TGTGCCAGCAGCTTTAGCGGGAGGACATCCGAGCAGTACTTC. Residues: CASSFSGRTSEQYF.

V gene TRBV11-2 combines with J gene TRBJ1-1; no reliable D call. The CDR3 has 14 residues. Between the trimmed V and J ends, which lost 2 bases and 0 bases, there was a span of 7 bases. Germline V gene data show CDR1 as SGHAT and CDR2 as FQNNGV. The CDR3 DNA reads TGTGCCAGCAGCTTAATCGGGTTGAACACTGAAGCTTTCTTT. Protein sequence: CASSLIGLNTEAFF.

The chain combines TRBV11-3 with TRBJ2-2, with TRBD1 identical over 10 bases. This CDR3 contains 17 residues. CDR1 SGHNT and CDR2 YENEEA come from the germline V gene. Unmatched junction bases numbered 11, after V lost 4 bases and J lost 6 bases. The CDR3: CASSSRDRGIIAGELFF. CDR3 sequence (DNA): TGTGCCAGCAGCTCGCGGGACAGGGGTATTATAGCCGGGGAGCTGTTTTTT.

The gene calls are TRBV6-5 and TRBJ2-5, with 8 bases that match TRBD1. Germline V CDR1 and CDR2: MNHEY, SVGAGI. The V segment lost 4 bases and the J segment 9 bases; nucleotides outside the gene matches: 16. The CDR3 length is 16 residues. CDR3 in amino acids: CASSSRGTGPRVAQYF. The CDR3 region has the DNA TGTGCCAGCAGTTCAAGAGGGACAGGTCCGAGGGTCGCCCAGTACTTC.

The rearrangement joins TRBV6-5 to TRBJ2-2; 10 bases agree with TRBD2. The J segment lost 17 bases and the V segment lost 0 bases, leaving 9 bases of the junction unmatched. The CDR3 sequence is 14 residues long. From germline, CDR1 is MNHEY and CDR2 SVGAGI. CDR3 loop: CASSYSKASGREFF. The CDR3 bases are TGTGCCAGCAGTTACTCGAAGGCTAGCGGGAGAGAATTTTTT.

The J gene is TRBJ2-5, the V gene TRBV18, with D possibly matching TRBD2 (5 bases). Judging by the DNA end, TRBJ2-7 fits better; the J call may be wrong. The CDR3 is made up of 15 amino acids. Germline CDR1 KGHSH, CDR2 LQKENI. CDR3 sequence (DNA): TGTGCCAGCTCACCACCCTCCATACCTAGCCGCGAGCAGTACTTC. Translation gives CASSPPSIPSREQYF.

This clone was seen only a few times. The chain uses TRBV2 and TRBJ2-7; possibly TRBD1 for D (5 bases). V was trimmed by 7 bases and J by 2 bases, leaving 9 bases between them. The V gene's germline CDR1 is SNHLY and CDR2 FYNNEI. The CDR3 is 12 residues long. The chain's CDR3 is CASTSDTYEQYF. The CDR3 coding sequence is TGTGCCAGCACTTCGGACACCTACGAGCAGTACTTC.

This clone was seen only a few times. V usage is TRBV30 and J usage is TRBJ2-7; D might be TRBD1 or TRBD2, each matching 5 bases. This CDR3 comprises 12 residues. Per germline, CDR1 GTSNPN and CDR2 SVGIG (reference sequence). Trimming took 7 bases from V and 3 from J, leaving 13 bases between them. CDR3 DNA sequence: TGTGCCTCCGGGACCTCCTACTACGAGCAGTACTTC. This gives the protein CASGTSYYEQYF.

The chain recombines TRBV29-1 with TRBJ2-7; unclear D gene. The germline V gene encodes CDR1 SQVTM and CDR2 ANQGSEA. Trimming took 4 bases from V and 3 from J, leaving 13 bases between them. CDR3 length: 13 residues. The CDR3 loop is CSVVGQVIYEQYF. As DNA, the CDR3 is TGCAGCGTTGTCGGGCAGGTGATCTACGAGCAGTACTTC.

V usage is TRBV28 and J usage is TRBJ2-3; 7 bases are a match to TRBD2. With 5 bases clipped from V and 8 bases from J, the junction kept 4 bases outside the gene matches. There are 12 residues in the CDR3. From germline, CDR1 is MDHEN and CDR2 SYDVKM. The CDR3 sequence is CASSTTSSTQYF. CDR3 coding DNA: TGTGCCAGCAGTACGACTAGCAGTACGCAGTATTTT.

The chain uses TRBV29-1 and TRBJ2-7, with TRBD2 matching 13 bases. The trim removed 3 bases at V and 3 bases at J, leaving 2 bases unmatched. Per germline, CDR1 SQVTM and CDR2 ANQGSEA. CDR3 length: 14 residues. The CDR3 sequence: CSVEGTSGIYEQYF. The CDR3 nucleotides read TGCAGCGTTGAGGGGACTAGCGGGATCTACGAGCAGTACTTC.

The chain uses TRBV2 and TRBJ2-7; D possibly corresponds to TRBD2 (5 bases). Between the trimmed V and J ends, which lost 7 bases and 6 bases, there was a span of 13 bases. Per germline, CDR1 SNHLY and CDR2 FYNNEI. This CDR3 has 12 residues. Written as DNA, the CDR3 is TGTGCCAGCATCGGTTTAGGGAGCGAGCAGTACTTC. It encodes CASIGLGSEQYF. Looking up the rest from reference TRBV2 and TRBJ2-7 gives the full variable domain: EPEVTQTPSHQVTQMGQEVILRCVPISNHLYFYWYRQILGQKVEFLVSFYNNEISEKSEIFDDQFSVERPDGSNFTLKIRSTKLEDSAMYFCASIGLGSEQYFGPGTRLTVT.

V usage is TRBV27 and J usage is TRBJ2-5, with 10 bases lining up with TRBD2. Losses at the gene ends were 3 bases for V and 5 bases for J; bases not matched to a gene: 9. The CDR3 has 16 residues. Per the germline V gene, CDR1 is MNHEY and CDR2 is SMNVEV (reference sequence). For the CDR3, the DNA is TGTGCCAGCAGTTTGACACCGGGACTAGCGAGGGAGACCCAGTACTTC. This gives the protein CASSLTPGLARETQYF.

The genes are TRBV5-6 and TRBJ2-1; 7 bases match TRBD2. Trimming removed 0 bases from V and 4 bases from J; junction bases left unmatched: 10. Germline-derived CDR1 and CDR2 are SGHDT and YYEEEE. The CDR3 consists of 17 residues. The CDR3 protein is CASSLELGGLAYNEQFF. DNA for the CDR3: TGTGCCAGCAGCTTGGAGTTGGGAGGGCTGGCGTACAATGAGCAGTTCTTC.

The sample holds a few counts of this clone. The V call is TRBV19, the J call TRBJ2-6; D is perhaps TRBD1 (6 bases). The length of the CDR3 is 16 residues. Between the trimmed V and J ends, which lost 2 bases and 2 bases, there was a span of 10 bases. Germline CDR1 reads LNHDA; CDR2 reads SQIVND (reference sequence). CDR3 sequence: CASSIISGAGANVLTF. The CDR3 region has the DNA TGTGCCAGTAGTATAATTTCAGGGGCTGGGGCCAACGTCCTGACTTTC.

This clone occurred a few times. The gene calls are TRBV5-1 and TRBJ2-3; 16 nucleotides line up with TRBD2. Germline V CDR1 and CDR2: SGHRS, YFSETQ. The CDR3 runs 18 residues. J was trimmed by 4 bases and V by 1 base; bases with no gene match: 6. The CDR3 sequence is CASSLTGTSGRGADTQYF. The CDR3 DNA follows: TGCGCCAGCAGCTTGACCGGGACTAGCGGGAGGGGGGCAGATACGCAGTATTTT.

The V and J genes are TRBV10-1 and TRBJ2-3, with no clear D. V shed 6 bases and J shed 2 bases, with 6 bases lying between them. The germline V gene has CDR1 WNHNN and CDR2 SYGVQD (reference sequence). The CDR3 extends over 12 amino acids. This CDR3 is CASSQNTDTQYF. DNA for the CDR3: TGCGCCAGCAGCCAAAACACAGATACGCAGTATTTT.

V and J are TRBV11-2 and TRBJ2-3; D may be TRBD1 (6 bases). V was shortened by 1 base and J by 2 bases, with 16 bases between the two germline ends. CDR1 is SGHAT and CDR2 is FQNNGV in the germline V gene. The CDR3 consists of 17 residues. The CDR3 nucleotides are TGTGCCAGCAGCTTAGTGAATCTTGGGACAATCACAGATACGCAGTATTTT. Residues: CASSLVNLGTITDTQYF.

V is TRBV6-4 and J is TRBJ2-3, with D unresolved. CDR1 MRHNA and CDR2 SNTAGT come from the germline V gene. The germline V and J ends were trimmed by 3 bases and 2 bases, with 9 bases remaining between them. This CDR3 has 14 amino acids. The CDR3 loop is CASSDNWATDTQYF. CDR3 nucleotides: TGTGCCAGCAGTGATAACTGGGCCACAGATACGCAGTATTTT.